What follows are 21 T cell receptor beta chains derived from one specimen sequenced in a study of cytomegalovirus exposure and HLA in healthy donors. The PCR had 60 Vbeta and 13 Jbeta primers. Repertoires were generated with immunoSEQ multiplex PCR, while TCRdb's copy carries only in-frame clones and drops some. Of 140,000 or so clones detected, less than 85% appear once; the ten largest clones hold approximately 4%. The sequencing sample was made of PBMCs. All receptors come from a man between 18 and 35 years old in good health and CMV-seropositive.

The rearrangement links TRBV5-4 to TRBJ2-5; 8 bases are shared with TRBD1. The CDR3 sequence is 15 residues long. Germline lookup yields CDR1 SGHNT and CDR2 YYREEE (reference sequence). The ends lost 4 bases at V and 1 base at J; junction bases unmatched: 6. The CDR3 protein is CASSEGTGGQETQYF. DNA of the CDR3: TGTGCCAGCAGCGAGGGGACAGGCGGCCAAGAGACCCAGTACTTC.

The rearrangement uses TRBV6-5 and TRBJ2-1, with TRBD2 as a possible D gene (5 bases). The V end lost 6 bases, the J end lost 0 bases, and 9 bases lay between the germline ends. The V gene's germline CDR1 is MNHEY and CDR2 SVGAGI. This CDR3 has 14 amino acids. CDR3 residues: CASSPTSSYNEQFF. Written as DNA, the CDR3 is TGTGCCAGCAGCCCTACTAGCTCCTACAATGAGCAGTTCTTC.

V is TRBV15 and J is TRBJ2-7, with D tentatively TRBD1 (5 bases). V was pared by 3 bases and J by 6 bases, with 15 bases between. In germline, CDR1 is LNHNV, CDR2 YYDKDF (reference sequence). The CDR3 has 14 residues. CDR3 sequence reads: CATSSMVGAREQYF. DNA for the CDR3: TGTGCCACCAGCAGTATGGTAGGGGCACGCGAGCAGTACTTC. Complete variable domain (other parts from reference TRBV15 and TRBJ2-7): DAMVIQNPRYQVTQFGKPVTLSCSQTLNHNVMYWYQQKSSQAPKLLFHYYDKDFNNEADTPDNFQSRRPNTSFCFLDIRSPGLGDTAMYLCATSSMVGAREQYFGPGTRLTVT.

The chain carries TRBV5-6 and TRBJ1-5, with D possibly matching TRBD1 (5 bases). Germline V gives CDR1 SGHDT, CDR2 YYEEEE. The CDR3 consists of 14 residues. Trimming pared 10 bases from V and 2 bases from J, leaving 16 bases between. The CDR3 loop is CAQEPGERNQPQHF. The CDR3 DNA follows: TGTGCCCAAGAACCGGGGGAGCGCAATCAGCCCCAGCATTTT.

The J gene is TRBJ2-6, the V gene TRBV14, with a weak D call TRBD2 (6 bases). V lost 3 bases and J 1 base, leaving 10 bases between the germline ends. The length of the CDR3 is 16 residues. Germline loops: CDR1 SGHDN, CDR2 FVKESK. CDR3 loop: CASSHRGRSGANVLTF. DNA of the CDR3: TGTGCCAGCAGCCACCGAGGGAGGTCTGGGGCCAACGTCCTGACTTTC.

The chain carries TRBV9 and TRBJ2-1, with 10 bases matching TRBD2. Germline V gives CDR1 SGDLS, CDR2 YYNGEE. Unmatched junction bases numbered 5, after V lost 0 bases and J lost 5 bases. The CDR3 spans 16 residues. DNA for the CDR3: TGTGCCAGCAGCGTAGTAAGGACTAGCGGAAACAATGAGCAGTTCTTC. Translating gives CASSVVRTSGNNEQFF.

The chain has TRBV7-2 and TRBJ2-5; 9 bases align to TRBD2. Germline V gene data show CDR1 as SGHTA and CDR2 as FQGNSA. The CDR3 is 15 amino acids. V was pared by 4 bases and J by 4 bases, with 7 bases of the junction left unmatched. In DNA, the CDR3 is TGTGCCAGCAGCTCGCTCGCACTAGCGGGAGAGACCCAGTACTTC. Protein: CASSSLALAGETQYF.

The genes are TRBV10-3 and TRBJ2-7, with 8 bases identical to TRBD1. This CDR3 has 13 amino acids. In germline, CDR1 is ENHRY, CDR2 SYGVKD. V shed 6 bases and J 3 bases; nucleotides not matched to a gene: 4. The chain's CDR3 is CAIRKDRDYEQYF. The CDR3 DNA reads TGTGCCATCAGGAAGGACAGGGACTACGAGCAGTACTTC.

In the case of this clone: The identical CDR3 is also encoded by other nucleotide sequences in the sample. The chain has TRBV27 and TRBJ1-1; D is possibly TRBD1 (6 bases). Germline assignment: CDR1 MNHEY and CDR2 SMNVEV (reference sequence). Trimming took 5 bases from V and 0 from J, leaving 10 bases between them. The CDR3 has 14 amino acids. Here the CDR3 reads CASSTSGVNTEAFF. CDR3 DNA: TGTGCCAGCAGTACGTCAGGGGTGAACACTGAAGCTTTCTTT.

This clone was picked up a small number of times. The V call is TRBV9, the J call TRBJ2-2, with TRBD2 identical over 13 bases. Germline CDR1 SGDLS, CDR2 YYNGEE. CDR3 length equals 17 residues. J gave up 4 bases and V 4 bases, and 7 bases lay outside the gene matches. CDR3 DNA sequence: TGTGCCAGCAGCCTTGGGGGACTAGCGGGACCCACCGGGGAGCTGTTTTTT. Translating gives CASSLGGLAGPTGELFF. Using reference TRBV9 and TRBJ2-2 for the parts outside the CDR3, the full variable domain is DSGVTQTPKHLITATGQRVTLRCSPRSGDLSVYWYQQSLDQGLQFLIQYYNGEERAKGNILERFSAQQFPDLHSELNLSSLELGDSALYFCASSLGGLAGPTGELFFGEGSRLTVL.

The chain carries TRBV6-5 and TRBJ2-7; 7 nucleotides match TRBD1. Germline lookup yields CDR1 MNHEY and CDR2 SVGAGI. J gave up 4 bases and V 5 bases, and 8 bases lay outside the gene matches. The length of the CDR3 is 14 residues. The CDR3 nucleotides are TGTGCCAGCAGTAACGGACAGGAATGGTACGAGCAGTACTTC. It translates to CASSNGQEWYEQYF.

The genes are TRBV13 and TRBJ2-2, with D possibly matching TRBD2 (5 bases). V was shortened by 5 bases and J by 6 bases, with 13 bases between the two germline ends. CDR1 PRHDT and CDR2 FYEKMQ come from the germline V gene (reference sequence). The CDR3 length is 14 residues. The CDR3 DNA follows: TGTGCCAGCAGCCTCCGGGGTACCGCCGGGGAGCTGTTTTTT. Translation gives CASSLRGTAGELFF.

The CDR3 DNA is TGTGCCAGCAGCTTGGACAGGGGAGAAGAGACCCAGTACTTC. This gives the protein CASSLDRGEETQYF. The V call is TRBV7-4, the J call TRBJ2-5; 9 bases align to TRBD1. Per germline, CDR1 SGHVT and CDR2 SQSDAQ. V lost 3 bases and J lost 3; bases outside the gene matches: 2. The length of the CDR3 is 14 residues.

On this clone: In the same sample, other DNA sequences code for this CDR3. The CDR3 spells CASSLAGYGYTF. As DNA, the CDR3 is TGTGCCAGCAGCTTGGCGGGCTATGGCTACACCTTC. The chain joins TRBV5-4 to TRBJ1-2; no clear D gene. The germline V and J ends were trimmed by 0 bases and 4 bases, with 4 bases remaining between them. CDR3 length: 12 amino acids. Germline loops: CDR1 SGHNT, CDR2 YYREEE (reference sequence).

The CDR3 sequence is CASSQRDGAYNEQFF. CDR3 coding DNA: TGTGCCAGCAGTCAGCGGGATGGGGCCTACAATGAGCAGTTCTTC. The genes are TRBV27 and TRBJ2-1; 7 nucleotides agree with TRBD2. The CDR3 has 15 residues. The germline CDR1 and CDR2 sequences are MNHEY and SMNVEV (reference sequence). V trimming: 5 bases; J trimming: 2 bases; junction bases outside the gene matches: 6.

V gene TRBV7-8 combines with J gene TRBJ2-7; no clear D. The CDR3 has 13 residues. CDR1 SGHVS and CDR2 FQNEAQ come from the germline V gene. Trimming took 1 base from V and 6 from J, leaving 10 bases between them. CDR3 bases: TGTGCCAGCAGCTTAGGCCTGAGCACCGAGCAGTACTTC. Protein: CASSLGLSTEQYF.

The chain carries TRBV27 and TRBJ2-5, with TRBD2 matching over 8 bases. The tail of the sequence fits TRBJ2-7 better, so the J call may be wrong. CDR3 length equals 13 residues. Looked up from germline, CDR1 is MNHEY and CDR2 is SMNVEV (reference sequence). The CDR3 sequence is CASHTSGSYEQYF. The CDR3 DNA reads TGTGCCAGCCATACTAGCGGATCCTACGAGCAGTACTTC.

A few counts support this clone. This sequence joins TRBV10-3 and TRBJ2-2, with D possibly TRBD1 on 6 matching bases. This CDR3 is 14 amino acids long. CDR1 is ENHRY, CDR2 SYGVKD, per germline. Trimming removed 6 bases from V and 3 bases from J, with 11 bases in between. CDR3 region: CAIRRDTHTGELFF. The DNA for the CDR3 is TGTGCCATCAGACGGGACACCCACACCGGGGAGCTGTTTTTT.

This clone was seen once. In DNA, the CDR3 is TGTGCCTGCCATTCAGATACGCAGTATTTT. This encodes CACHSDTQYF. The rearrangement joins TRBV30 to TRBJ2-3; D is unresolved. The germline CDR1 and CDR2 sequences are GTSNPN and SVGIG (reference sequence). The CDR3 has 10 residues. With 6 bases removed from V and 4 bases from J, the gap between germline ends came to 5 bases.

This clone was found once. The chain combines TRBV5-8 with TRBJ2-4, with D possibly matching TRBD2 (6 bases). Per germline, CDR1 SGHTS and CDR2 YDEGEE. Deletions cut 4 bases from V and 5 bases from J, with 19 bases between. The CDR3 is 16 residues long. The CDR3 protein is CASSRGSGFGENIQYF. CDR3 sequence (DNA): TGTGCCAGCAGCCGGGGGTCTGGATTTGGAGAAAACATTCAGTACTTC.

The chain is built from TRBV6-1 and TRBJ1-2, with TRBD1 identical over 7 bases. With 4 bases clipped from V and 7 bases from J, the junction kept 6 bases outside the gene matches. Germline loops: CDR1 MNHNS, CDR2 SASEGT. The CDR3 contains 13 residues. The chain's CDR3 is CASSGWDRLGYTF. The CDR3 bases are TGTGCCAGCAGTGGCTGGGACAGACTTGGCTACACCTTC.